Below are 9 T cell receptor beta chains sequenced from a single sample in a study of cytomegalovirus exposure and HLA in healthy donors. The PCR had 60 Vbeta and 13 Jbeta primers. The method was immunoSEQ multiplex PCR; TCRdb's version includes in-frame clones alone and lacks a portion of them. Counted here are some 170,000 clones, around 79% occurring once; the ten biggest clones make up approximately 2.3%. Sample: PBMCs. All receptors come from a man aged 35 to 55 in good health and CMV-seronegative.

This clone was recorded only once. This chain joins TRBV7-9 and TRBJ2-1; D not certain. The CDR3 extends over 15 amino acids. V lost 1 base and J lost 6, with 13 bases in between. From germline, CDR1 is SEHNR and CDR2 FQNEAQ (reference sequence). The CDR3 DNA follows: TGTGCCAGCAGCTTAGGAGACCCCCAGGTCAATGAGCAGTTCTTC. Its translation: CASSLGDPQVNEQFF.

V is TRBV4-2 and J is TRBJ2-3; D uncertain. This CDR3 region has 14 residues. In germline, CDR1 is LGHNA, CDR2 YNFKEQ. V was cut by 2 bases and J by 5 bases, with 11 bases left in between. CDR3 nucleotide sequence: TGTGCCAGCAGCCAACCCAGTTTTGGAGATACGCAGTATTTT. Translated, it gives CASSQPSFGDTQYF.

The gene calls are TRBV6-5 and TRBJ2-3; possibly TRBD2 for D (6 bases). This CDR3 spans 13 amino acids. The germline V and J ends were trimmed by 8 bases and 5 bases, with 14 bases remaining between them. Germline V lookup: CDR1 MNHEY, CDR2 SVGAGI. The CDR3 region is CASASAGGDTQYF. DNA of the CDR3: TGTGCCAGCGCTAGCGCCGGCGGAGATACGCAGTATTTT.

The chain recombines TRBV27 with TRBJ2-7; 11 bases map to TRBD2. Germline CDR1 reads MNHEY; CDR2 reads SMNVEV (reference sequence). J was trimmed by 3 bases and V by 5 bases; bases with no gene match: 3. The CDR3 runs to 14 residues. The CDR3 reads CASSDSGRVYEQYF. The CDR3 DNA reads as TGTGCCAGCAGTGATAGCGGGAGGGTCTACGAGCAGTACTTC.

This clone occurred once. One junction end does not reproduce the germline sequence, and a read error may be involved. J is TRBJ2-6 and V is TRBV27, with D perhaps matching TRBD1 (5 bases). CDR3 length equals 14 residues. From germline, CDR1 is MNHEY and CDR2 SMNVEV (reference sequence). The CDR3 coding sequence is TGTGCCAGCAGTTTTCGTGCTGGGGCCAACGGCCTGACTTTC. Protein sequence: CASSFRAGANGLTF. Combining the CDR3 with reference TRBV27 and TRBJ2-6 gives the whole variable domain EAQVTQNPRYLITVTGKKLTVTCSQNMNHEYMSWYRQDPGLGLRQIYYSMNVEVTDKGDVPEGYKVSRKEKRNFPLILESPSPNQTSLYFCASSFRAGANGLTFGAGSRLTVL.

The J gene is TRBJ1-2, the V gene TRBV18, with D maybe TRBD1 (5 bases). Looked up from germline, CDR1 is KGHSH and CDR2 is LQKENI. The CDR3 runs 14 residues. Trimming removed 2 bases at V and 8 bases at J, with 15 bases between. CDR3 coding DNA: TGTGCCAGCTCACCAGGGACTTCCTTGGGAGGCTACACCTTC. Protein product: CASSPGTSLGGYTF.

The rearrangement links TRBV27 to TRBJ2-7, with TRBD1 matching 7 bases. The germline V gene has CDR1 MNHEY and CDR2 SMNVEV (reference sequence). V was clipped by 5 bases and J by 0 bases; unmatched bases: 7. There are 15 residues in the CDR3. The CDR3 here is CASSNTGQPSYEQYF. The CDR3 DNA sequence: TGTGCCAGCAGTAATACGGGACAGCCCTCCTACGAGCAGTACTTC.

V usage is TRBV6-1 and J usage is TRBJ2-5, with D unresolved. Trimming took 6 bases from V and 4 from J, leaving 9 bases between them. CDR1 and CDR2 (germline): MNHNS, SASEGT. The CDR3 length is 12 residues. The CDR3 sequence is CASSEHRETQYF. DNA of the CDR3: TGTGCCAGCAGCGAGCATCGAGAGACCCAGTACTTC.

This clone showed up just once. The chain is built from TRBV6-6 and TRBJ2-7, with 8 bases matching TRBD1. Trimming at V came to 8 bases and at J to 3 bases, leaving 9 bases not matched to a gene. The CDR3 loop spans 14 amino acids. Per the germline V gene, CDR1 is MNHNY and CDR2 is SVGAGI (reference sequence). CDR3 loop: CASAAGTGGYEQYF. The CDR3 DNA reads TGTGCCAGCGCAGCCGGGACAGGAGGCTACGAGCAGTACTTC.